The rows below give T cell receptor beta chains drawn from one sample of a study of blood T cell repertoires in COVID-19. Sequencing used immunoSEQ multiplex PCR; TCRdb keeps in-frame clones, though not all of them. The sample includes a few hundred thousand clones, under 90% of them seen just once. Sequencing was done on a sample of peripheral blood. All receptors come from a woman aged 25-40 years with COVID-19, enrolled during active disease. Both conserved end residues are part of each CDR3. The D gene is left open where the match is weak. The size entry is marked missing in some rows and otherwise reads once, few, many or a size class.

d_call: .
j_call: TRBJ1-6
clone_size: .
v_call: TRBV9
cdr3_aa: CASSVGGNSPLHF
cdr3_nt: TGTGCCAGCAGCGTAGGAGGGAATTCACCCCTCCACTTT

d_call: .
j_call: TRBJ1-1
clone_size: .
v_call: TRBV6-5
cdr3_aa: CASRTMTGEAFF
cdr3_nt: TGTGCCAGCAGAACTATGACAGGTGAAGCTTTCTTT

d_call: TRBD1
j_call: TRBJ1-6
clone_size: .
v_call: TRBV13
cdr3_aa: CASSRTGESPLHF
cdr3_nt: TGTGCCAGCAGTAGGACAGGGGAATCACCCCTCCACTTT

d_call: TRBD1
j_call: TRBJ2-7
clone_size: .
v_call: TRBV5-4
cdr3_aa: CASSLGDRDYEQYF
cdr3_nt: TGTGCCAGCAGCTTGGGGGACAGGGACTACGAGCAGTACTTC

d_call: TRBD1
j_call: TRBJ1-2
clone_size: .
v_call: TRBV5-1
cdr3_aa: CASSLSQGVYYGYTF
cdr3_nt: TGCGCCAGCAGCTTATCGCAGGGGGTCTACTATGGCTACACCTTC

d_call: .
j_call: TRBJ2-2
clone_size: .
v_call: TRBV5-6
cdr3_aa: CASSLASAGMTGELFF
cdr3_nt: TGTGCCAGCAGCTTGGCCTCGGCAGGGATGACCGGGGAGCTGTTTTTT

d_call: TRBD2
j_call: TRBJ2-3
clone_size: few
v_call: TRBV14
cdr3_aa: CASSPRLAGTTDTQYF
cdr3_nt: TGTGCCAGCAGCCCGCGACTAGCGGGTACCACAGATACGCAGTATTTT

d_call: .
j_call: TRBJ1-4
clone_size: .
v_call: TRBV5-1
cdr3_aa: CASSYRGGANEKLFF
cdr3_nt: TGCGCCAGCAGCTACCGTGGGGGGGCTAATGAAAAACTGTTTTTT

d_call: .
j_call: TRBJ2-2
clone_size: once
v_call: TRBV4-1
cdr3_aa: CASSLHHLGSGNTGELFF
cdr3_nt: TGCGCCAGCAGCCTTCACCACCTTGGCAGCGGGAACACCGGGGAGCTGTTTTTT

d_call: .
j_call: TRBJ2-7
clone_size: .
v_call: TRBV7-9
cdr3_aa: CASRGTASYEQYF
cdr3_nt: TGTGCCAGCCGCGGGACAGCTTCCTACGAGCAGTACTTC

d_call: TRBD1
j_call: TRBJ1-2
clone_size: .
v_call: TRBV27
cdr3_aa: CASRRQGNYGYTF
cdr3_nt: TGTGCCAGCAGGCGACAGGGTAACTATGGCTACACCTTC

d_call: TRBD1
j_call: TRBJ2-3
clone_size: .
v_call: TRBV15
cdr3_aa: CATSRPGQGGLADTQYF
cdr3_nt: TGTGCCACCAGCAGGCCAGGACAGGGTGGTTTAGCAGATACGCAGTATTTT

d_call: .
j_call: TRBJ1-5
clone_size: .
v_call: TRBV7-6
cdr3_aa: CASSFYLGVGQPQHF
cdr3_nt: TGTGCCAGCAGCTTTTACCTAGGCGTGGGTCAGCCCCAGCATTTT

d_call: .
j_call: TRBJ1-6
clone_size: .
v_call: TRBV5-4
cdr3_aa: CASSLATGSSYNSPLHF
cdr3_nt: TGTGCCAGCAGCTTGGCCACGGGGAGCTCCTATAATTCACCCCTCCACTTT

d_call: .
j_call: TRBJ2-5
clone_size: .
v_call: TRBV1
cdr3_aa: CTSSQDEASSPETQYF
cdr3_nt: TGCACCAGCAGCCAAGATGAGGCTAGTTCTCCAGAGACCCAGTACTTC

d_call: .
j_call: TRBJ2-5
clone_size: .
v_call: TRBV27
cdr3_aa: CASSFRQRLGETQYF
cdr3_nt: TGTGCCAGCAGTTTTCGACAGCGCCTCGGAGAGACCCAGTACTTC

d_call: .
j_call: TRBJ1-2
clone_size: .
v_call: TRBV28
cdr3_aa: CASSFSGIGYTF
cdr3_nt: TGTGCCAGCAGTTTCTCAGGGATAGGCTACACCTTC

d_call: TRBD1
j_call: TRBJ1-4
clone_size: .
v_call: TRBV10-3
cdr3_aa: CAISTGDGEKLFF
cdr3_nt: TGTGCCATCAGCACAGGGGATGGTGAAAAACTGTTTTTT

d_call: .
j_call: TRBJ1-3
clone_size: .
v_call: TRBV7-9
cdr3_aa: CASSSMGGRPGNTIYF
cdr3_nt: TGTGCCAGCAGCTCTATGGGGGGGCGACCTGGAAACACCATATATTTT

d_call: .
j_call: TRBJ2-7
clone_size: .
v_call: TRBV4-1
cdr3_aa: CASSQAVDSYEQYF
cdr3_nt: TGCGCCAGCAGCCAAGCAGTCGACTCCTACGAGCAGTACTTC

d_call: .
j_call: TRBJ2-1
clone_size: .
v_call: TRBV6-1
cdr3_aa: CASSEDYNTNNEQFF
cdr3_nt: TGTGCCAGCAGTGAAGACTATAATACTAACAATGAGCAGTTCTTC

d_call: .
j_call: TRBJ1-1
clone_size: .
v_call: TRBV5-6
cdr3_aa: CASSLARGNTEAFF
cdr3_nt: TGTGCCAGCAGCTTGGCTCGGGGGAACACTGAAGCTTTCTTT

d_call: .
j_call: TRBJ1-2
clone_size: once
v_call: TRBV9
cdr3_aa: CASIGEEGNIHGYTF
cdr3_nt: TGTGCCAGCATCGGAGAGGAGGGGAATATACATGGCTACACCTTC

d_call: TRBD1
j_call: TRBJ2-3
clone_size: .
v_call: TRBV6-5
cdr3_aa: CASSGGTGLTDTQYF
cdr3_nt: TGTGCCAGCAGCGGCGGGACAGGTCTCACAGATACGCAGTATTTT

d_call: .
j_call: TRBJ1-2
clone_size: .
v_call: TRBV30
cdr3_aa: CAWRQIYGYTF
cdr3_nt: TGTGCCTGGAGACAGATCTATGGCTACACCTTC

d_call: .
j_call: TRBJ2-3
clone_size: .
v_call: TRBV12-3/TRBV12-4
cdr3_aa: CASRPQNEATQYF
cdr3_nt: TGTGCCAGCAGACCTCAAAACGAAGCAACGCAGTATTTT

d_call: .
j_call: TRBJ1-5
clone_size: .
v_call: TRBV19
cdr3_aa: CASSHPEGQPQHF
cdr3_nt: TGTGCCAGTAGTCATCCGGAGGGTCAGCCCCAGCATTTT

d_call: TRBD2
j_call: TRBJ2-2
clone_size: .
v_call: TRBV4-2
cdr3_aa: CASSQARTSGGPNTGELFF
cdr3_nt: TGTGCCAGCAGCCAAGCCCGTACTAGCGGGGGTCCGAACACCGGGGAGCTGTTTTTT

d_call: TRBD2
j_call: TRBJ2-7
clone_size: .
v_call: TRBV10-3
cdr3_aa: CAISESQGGGASEQYF
cdr3_nt: TGTGCCATCAGTGAGTCGCAGGGCGGGGGGGCCTCCGAGCAGTACTTC

d_call: .
j_call: TRBJ2-1
clone_size: once
v_call: TRBV7-2
cdr3_aa: CASSLSRSYNEQFF
cdr3_nt: TGTGCCAGCAGCTTATCGCGGAGTTACAATGAGCAGTTCTTC

d_call: .
j_call: TRBJ1-5
clone_size: .
v_call: TRBV4-1
cdr3_aa: CASSQERVGQPQHF
cdr3_nt: TGCGCCAGCAGCCAAGAGCGGGTAGGTCAGCCCCAGCATTTT

d_call: .
j_call: TRBJ2-7
clone_size: .
v_call: TRBV28
cdr3_aa: CASRRFPSYEQYF
cdr3_nt: TGTGCCAGCAGGCGGTTCCCCTCCTACGAGCAGTACTTC

d_call: .
j_call: TRBJ1-1
clone_size: .
v_call: TRBV6-5
cdr3_aa: CASSHQDNGFEAFF
cdr3_nt: TGTGCCAGCAGCCATCAGGACAACGGCTTTGAAGCTTTCTTT

d_call: .
j_call: TRBJ2-1
clone_size: .
v_call: TRBV9
cdr3_aa: CASSVMGAGEQFF
cdr3_nt: TGTGCCAGCAGCGTAATGGGGGCCGGGGAGCAGTTCTTC

d_call: TRBD1
j_call: TRBJ1-4
clone_size: .
v_call: TRBV20-1
cdr3_aa: CSASKRGRNEKLFF
cdr3_nt: TGCAGTGCTAGTAAAAGGGGGCGTAATGAAAAACTGTTTTTT

d_call: .
j_call: TRBJ2-1
clone_size: few
v_call: TRBV3-1/TRBV3-2
cdr3_aa: CASSQRTGLAYNEQFF
cdr3_nt: TGTGCCAGCAGCCAGCGAACAGGGTTGGCCTACAATGAGCAGTTCTTC

d_call: TRBD2
j_call: TRBJ2-3
clone_size: .
v_call: TRBV27
cdr3_aa: CASSHDSGLAGGKSDTQYF
cdr3_nt: TGTGCCAGCAGTCACGATTCGGGACTAGCGGGGGGCAAATCAGATACGCAGTATTTT

d_call: TRBD2
j_call: TRBJ2-1
clone_size: .
v_call: TRBV5-1
cdr3_aa: CASSLTSGVPLSDEQFF
cdr3_nt: TGCGCCAGCAGCTTGACTAGCGGAGTTCCGCTAAGCGATGAGCAGTTCTTC

d_call: .
j_call: TRBJ1-1
clone_size: .
v_call: TRBV6-5
cdr3_aa: CASRQGQNTEAFF
cdr3_nt: TGTGCCAGCAGACAGGGACAGAACACTGAAGCTTTCTTT

d_call: .
j_call: TRBJ1-6
clone_size: few
v_call: TRBV5-1
cdr3_aa: CASKHMSNNSPLHF
cdr3_nt: TGCGCCAGCAAACACATGTCGAATAATTCACCCCTCCACTTT

d_call: .
j_call: TRBJ1-4
clone_size: .
v_call: TRBV28
cdr3_aa: CASSPTARGLFF
cdr3_nt: TGTGCCAGCAGTCCGACGGCCCGGGGGCTGTTTTTT

d_call: .
j_call: TRBJ1-1
clone_size: .
v_call: TRBV19
cdr3_aa: CASRVASTEAFF
cdr3_nt: TGTGCCAGTAGGGTTGCGAGCACTGAAGCTTTCTTT

d_call: .
j_call: TRBJ1-2
clone_size: many
v_call: TRBV10-3
cdr3_aa: CAISDMGGWTFGYTF
cdr3_nt: TGTGCCATCAGTGATATGGGAGGTTGGACGTTTGGCTACACCTTC

d_call: .
j_call: TRBJ1-5
clone_size: .
v_call: TRBV18
cdr3_aa: CASSPRGVYSNQPQHF
cdr3_nt: TGTGCCAGCTCACCACGGGGGGTCTATAGCAATCAGCCCCAGCATTTT

d_call: .
j_call: TRBJ1-1
clone_size: .
v_call: TRBV18
cdr3_aa: CASSPGGTENTEAFF
cdr3_nt: TGTGCCAGCTCACCCGGCGGGACGGAGAACACTGAAGCTTTCTTT

d_call: TRBD1
j_call: TRBJ2-3
clone_size: .
v_call: TRBV7-6
cdr3_aa: CASSGQGAGTDTQYF
cdr3_nt: TGTGCCAGCAGCGGACAGGGGGCGGGCACAGATACGCAGTATTTT

d_call: TRBD2
j_call: TRBJ2-7
clone_size: .
v_call: TRBV12-3/TRBV12-4
cdr3_aa: CASGTSGTYEQYF
cdr3_nt: TGTGCCAGCGGGACTAGCGGTACCTACGAGCAGTACTTC

d_call: .
j_call: TRBJ2-1
clone_size: .
v_call: TRBV18
cdr3_aa: CASSTYNEQFF
cdr3_nt: TGTGCCAGCTCTACATACAATGAGCAGTTCTTC

d_call: TRBD1
j_call: TRBJ1-5
clone_size: .
v_call: TRBV19
cdr3_aa: CASGQGVPNSQHF
cdr3_nt: TGTGCCAGCGGACAGGGGGTCCCGAACTCCCAGCATTTT

d_call: .
j_call: TRBJ2-7
clone_size: .
v_call: TRBV6-5
cdr3_aa: CASSYSKGLYEQYF
cdr3_nt: TGTGCCAGCAGTTACTCTAAGGGACTTTACGAGCAGTACTTC

d_call: .
j_call: TRBJ2-7
clone_size: .
v_call: TRBV6-1
cdr3_aa: CASSEAGGRASMGYEQYF
cdr3_nt: TGTGCCAGCAGTGAAGCGGGCGGCAGGGCCTCCATGGGCTACGAGCAGTACTTC

d_call: TRBD2
j_call: TRBJ2-2
clone_size: .
v_call: TRBV6-5
cdr3_aa: CATDPGLGTGELFF
cdr3_nt: TGTGCCACCGACCCGGGACTAGGGACCGGGGAGCTGTTTTTT

d_call: .
j_call: TRBJ1-1
clone_size: .
v_call: TRBV7-9
cdr3_aa: CASSEQGIGTEAFF
cdr3_nt: TGTGCCAGCAGCGAACAGGGAATAGGCACTGAAGCTTTCTTT

d_call: .
j_call: TRBJ2-7
clone_size: .
v_call: TRBV19
cdr3_aa: CASSMGSSYEQYF
cdr3_nt: TGTGCCAGTAGTATGGGGAGTTCCTACGAGCAGTACTTC

d_call: TRBD1
j_call: TRBJ1-1
clone_size: .
v_call: TRBV2
cdr3_aa: CASSSGTGEIMNTEAFF
cdr3_nt: TGTGCCAGCAGTTCCGGGACAGGGGAGATTATGAACACTGAAGCTTTCTTT